This TCR beta chain was captured by sequencing in a study of blood T cell repertoires in COVID-19 (dated by TCRdb to between 2020 and 2021). Regarding the complete study: Samples from collaborators originated in the United States, Italy and Spain and spanned both the acute and convalescent phases of COVID-19. The material from the prospective study consisted of cDNA or gDNA derived from T cells, B-cell-depleted T cells, or PBMCs. Deeply sampled blood TCRbeta repertoires from subjects exposed to, actively infected with, or recovered from COVID-19 were included in the dataset. The repertoires were made available in a free public database intended to serve as a resource for research on the immune response to SARS-CoV-2. The samples were drawn from the first 160 participants of the ongoing ImmuneRACE study and from 1,254 subjects provided by 6 global collaborators. A de-identified subject ID, COVID-19 status, age in years and sex were almost always included in the sample metadata. HLA class I and class II types, where available, came from metadata supplied by the sample provider rather than from assay-based typing. Overall results and qualifications from the work: The quantity of clinical and demographic metadata differed by source and by participant and was supplied without curation.

TCRbeta CDR3 regions were amplified from genomic DNA by means of the immunoSEQ Assay, a bias-controlled multiplex PCR. Regarding the original processing steps: The number of nucleated cells in each sample was estimated from the amplification of reference gene primers within the assay. To quantify the absolute abundance of each unique TCRbeta CDR3 rearrangement, sequence reads were collapsed and filtered. For each sample, productive Simpson clonality was calculated as the square root of Simpson's diversity index across productive rearrangements. TCRdb took over this immuneACCESS table, retaining in-frame rearrangements with V and J assigned. Such tables are incomplete; in checked studies, under half of the missing clones stem from an unresolved V gene, and the remainder is unexplained. V and J calls and clone size come straight from that table; D and trimming were deduced from the DNA. In this sample the table shows over 250,000 clones, 70% to 75% of which occur a single time. The ten top clones hold 3.3% of the sample.

Whole blood was collected in K2EDTA tubes by collaborating institutions according to the institutions' own protocols. For TCRbeta analysis, collaborators shipped samples in one of three forms: frozen whole blood, isolated PBMCs, or DNA extracted from either of those sample types. A remark on this clone: It lacks a known antigen. No base quality information exists; no much larger clone differs at one position.

The TCR sequence derives from a woman of 80 years or more with acute or convalescent COVID-19. Sequenced: peripheral blood.

CDR3 reads: CASSQGHGMNTEAFF. DNA sequence: TGCGCCAGCAGCCAGGGACACGGCATGAACACTGAAGCTTTCTTT. The sequence is built from TRBV5-1 and TRBJ1-1, and possibly TRBD1, on 6 matching bases. V gives up 4 bases and J gives up 0 bases, and the segment between their germline ends measures 13 bases. Taken from the germline V gene, the CDR1 and CDR2 loops are SGHRS and YFSETQ. From the cysteine through the phenylalanine, the CDR3 covers 15 amino acids. The kept DNA is CDR3 alone, 45 bases in frame from the first base.